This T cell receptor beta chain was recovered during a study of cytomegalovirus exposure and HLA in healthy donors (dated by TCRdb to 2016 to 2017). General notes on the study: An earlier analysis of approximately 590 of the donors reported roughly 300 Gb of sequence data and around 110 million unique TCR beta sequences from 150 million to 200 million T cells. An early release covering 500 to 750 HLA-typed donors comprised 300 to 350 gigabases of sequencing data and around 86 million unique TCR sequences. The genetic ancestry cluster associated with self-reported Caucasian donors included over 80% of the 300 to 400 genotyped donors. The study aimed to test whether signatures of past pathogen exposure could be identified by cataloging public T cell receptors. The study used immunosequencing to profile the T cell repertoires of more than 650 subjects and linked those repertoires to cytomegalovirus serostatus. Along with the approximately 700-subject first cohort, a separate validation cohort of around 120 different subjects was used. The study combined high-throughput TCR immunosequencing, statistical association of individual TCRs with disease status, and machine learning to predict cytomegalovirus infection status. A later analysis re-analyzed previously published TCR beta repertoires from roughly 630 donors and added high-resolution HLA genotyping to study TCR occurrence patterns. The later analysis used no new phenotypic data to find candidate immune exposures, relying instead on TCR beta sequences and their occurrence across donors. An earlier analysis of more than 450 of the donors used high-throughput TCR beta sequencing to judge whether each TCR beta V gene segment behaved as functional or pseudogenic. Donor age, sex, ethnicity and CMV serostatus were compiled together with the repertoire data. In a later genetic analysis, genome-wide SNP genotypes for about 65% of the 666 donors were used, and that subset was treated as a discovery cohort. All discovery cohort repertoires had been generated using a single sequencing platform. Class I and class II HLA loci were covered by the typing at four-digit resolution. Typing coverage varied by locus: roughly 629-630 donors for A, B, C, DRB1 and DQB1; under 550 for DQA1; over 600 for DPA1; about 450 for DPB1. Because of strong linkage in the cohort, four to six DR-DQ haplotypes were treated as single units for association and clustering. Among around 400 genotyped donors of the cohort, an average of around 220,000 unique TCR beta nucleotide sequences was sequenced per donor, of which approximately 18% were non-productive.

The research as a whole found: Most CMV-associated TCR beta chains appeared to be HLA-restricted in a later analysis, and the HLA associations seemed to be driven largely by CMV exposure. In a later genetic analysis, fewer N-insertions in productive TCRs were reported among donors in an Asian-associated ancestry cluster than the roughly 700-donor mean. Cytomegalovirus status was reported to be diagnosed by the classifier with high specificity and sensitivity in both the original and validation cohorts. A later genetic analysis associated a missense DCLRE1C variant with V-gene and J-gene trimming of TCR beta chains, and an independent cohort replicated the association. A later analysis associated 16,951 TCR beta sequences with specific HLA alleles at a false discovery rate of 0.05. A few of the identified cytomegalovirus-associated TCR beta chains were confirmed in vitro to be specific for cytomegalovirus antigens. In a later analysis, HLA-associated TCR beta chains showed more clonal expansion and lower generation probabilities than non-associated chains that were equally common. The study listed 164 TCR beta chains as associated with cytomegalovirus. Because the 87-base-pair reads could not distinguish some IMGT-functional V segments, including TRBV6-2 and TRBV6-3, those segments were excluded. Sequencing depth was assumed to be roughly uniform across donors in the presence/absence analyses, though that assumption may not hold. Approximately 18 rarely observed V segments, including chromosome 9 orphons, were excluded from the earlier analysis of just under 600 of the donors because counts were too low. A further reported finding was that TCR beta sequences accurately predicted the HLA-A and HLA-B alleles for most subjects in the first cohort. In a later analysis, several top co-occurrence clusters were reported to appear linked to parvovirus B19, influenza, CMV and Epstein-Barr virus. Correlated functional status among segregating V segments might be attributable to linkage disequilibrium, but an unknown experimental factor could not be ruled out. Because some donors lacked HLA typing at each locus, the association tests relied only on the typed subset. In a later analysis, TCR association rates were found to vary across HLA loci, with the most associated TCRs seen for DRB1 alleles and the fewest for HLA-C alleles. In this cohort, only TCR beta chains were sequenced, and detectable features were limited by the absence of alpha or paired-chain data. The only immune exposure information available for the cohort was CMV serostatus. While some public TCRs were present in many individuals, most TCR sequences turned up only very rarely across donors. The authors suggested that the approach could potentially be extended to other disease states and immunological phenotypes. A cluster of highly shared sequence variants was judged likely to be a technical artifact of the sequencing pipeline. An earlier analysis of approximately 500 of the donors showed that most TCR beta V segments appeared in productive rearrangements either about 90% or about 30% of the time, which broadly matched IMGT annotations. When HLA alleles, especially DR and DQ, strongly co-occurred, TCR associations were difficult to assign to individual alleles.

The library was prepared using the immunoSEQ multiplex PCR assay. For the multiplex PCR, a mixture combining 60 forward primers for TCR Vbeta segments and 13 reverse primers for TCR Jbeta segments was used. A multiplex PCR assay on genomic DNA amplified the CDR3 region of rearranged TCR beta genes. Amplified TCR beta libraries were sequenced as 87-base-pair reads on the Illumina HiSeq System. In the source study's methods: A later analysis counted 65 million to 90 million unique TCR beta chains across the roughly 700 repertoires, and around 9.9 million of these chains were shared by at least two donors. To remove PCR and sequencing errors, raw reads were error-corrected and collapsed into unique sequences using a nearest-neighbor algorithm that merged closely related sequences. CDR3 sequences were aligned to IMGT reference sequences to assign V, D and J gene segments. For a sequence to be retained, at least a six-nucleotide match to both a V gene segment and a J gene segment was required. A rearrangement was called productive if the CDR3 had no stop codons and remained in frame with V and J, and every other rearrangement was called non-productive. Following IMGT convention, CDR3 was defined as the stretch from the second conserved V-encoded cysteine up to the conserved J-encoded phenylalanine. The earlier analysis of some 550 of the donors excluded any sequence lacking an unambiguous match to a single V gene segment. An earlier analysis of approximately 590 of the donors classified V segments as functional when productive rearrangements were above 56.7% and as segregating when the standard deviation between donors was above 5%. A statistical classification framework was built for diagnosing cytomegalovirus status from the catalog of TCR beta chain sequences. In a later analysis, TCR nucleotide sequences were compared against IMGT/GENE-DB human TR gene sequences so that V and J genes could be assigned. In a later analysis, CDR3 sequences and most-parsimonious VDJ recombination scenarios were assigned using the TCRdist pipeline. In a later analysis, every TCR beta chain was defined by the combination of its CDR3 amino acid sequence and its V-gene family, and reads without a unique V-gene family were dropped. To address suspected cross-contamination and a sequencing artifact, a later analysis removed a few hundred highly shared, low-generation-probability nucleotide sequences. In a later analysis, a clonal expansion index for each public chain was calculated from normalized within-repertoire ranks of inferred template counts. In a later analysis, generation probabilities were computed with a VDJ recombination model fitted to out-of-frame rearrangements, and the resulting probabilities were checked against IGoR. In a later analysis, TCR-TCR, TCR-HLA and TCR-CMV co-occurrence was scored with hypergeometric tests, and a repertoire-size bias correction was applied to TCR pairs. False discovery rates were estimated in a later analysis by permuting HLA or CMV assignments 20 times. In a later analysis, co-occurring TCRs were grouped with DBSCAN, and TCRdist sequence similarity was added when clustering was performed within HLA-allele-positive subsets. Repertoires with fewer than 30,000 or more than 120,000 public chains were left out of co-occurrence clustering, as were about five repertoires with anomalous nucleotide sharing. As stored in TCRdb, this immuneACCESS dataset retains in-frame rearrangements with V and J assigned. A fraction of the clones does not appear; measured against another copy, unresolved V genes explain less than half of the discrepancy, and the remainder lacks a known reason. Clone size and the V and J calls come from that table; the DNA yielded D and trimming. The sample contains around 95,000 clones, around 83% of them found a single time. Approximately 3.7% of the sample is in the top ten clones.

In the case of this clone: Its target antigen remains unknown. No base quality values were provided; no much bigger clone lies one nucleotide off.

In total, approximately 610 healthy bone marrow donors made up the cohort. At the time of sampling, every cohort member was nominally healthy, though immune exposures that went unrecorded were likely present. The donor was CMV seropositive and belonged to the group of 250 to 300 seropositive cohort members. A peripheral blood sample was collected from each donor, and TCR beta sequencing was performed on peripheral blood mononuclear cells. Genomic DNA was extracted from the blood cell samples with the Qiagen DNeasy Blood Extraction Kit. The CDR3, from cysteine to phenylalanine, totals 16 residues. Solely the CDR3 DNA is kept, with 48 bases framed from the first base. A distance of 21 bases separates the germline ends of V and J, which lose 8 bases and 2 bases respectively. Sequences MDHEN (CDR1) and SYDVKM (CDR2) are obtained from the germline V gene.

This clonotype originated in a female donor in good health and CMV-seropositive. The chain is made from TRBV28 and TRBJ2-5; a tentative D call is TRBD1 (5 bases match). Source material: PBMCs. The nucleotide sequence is TGTGCCAGCCAAAAGACCGGACAAGGACCTCAAGAGACCCAGTACTTC. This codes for CASQKTGQGPQETQYF.